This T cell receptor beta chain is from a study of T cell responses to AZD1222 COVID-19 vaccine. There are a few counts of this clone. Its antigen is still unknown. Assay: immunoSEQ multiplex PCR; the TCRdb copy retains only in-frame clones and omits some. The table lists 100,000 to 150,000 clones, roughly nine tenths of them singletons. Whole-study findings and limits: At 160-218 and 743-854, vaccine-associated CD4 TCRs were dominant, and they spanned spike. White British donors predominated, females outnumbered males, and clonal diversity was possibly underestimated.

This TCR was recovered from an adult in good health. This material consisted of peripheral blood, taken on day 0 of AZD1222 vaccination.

CDR3 loop: CAWSVGDTGELFF. CDR3 nucleotide sequence: TGTGCCTGGAGTGTAGGGGACACCGGGGAGCTGTTTTTT. V is TRBV30 and J is TRBJ2-2; D perhaps matches TRBD1 (5 bases). Germline CDR1 reads GTSNPN; CDR2 reads SVGIG (reference sequence). The CDR3 consists of 13 residues. The V end was cut by 0 bases, the J end by 3 bases, with 5 bases between.